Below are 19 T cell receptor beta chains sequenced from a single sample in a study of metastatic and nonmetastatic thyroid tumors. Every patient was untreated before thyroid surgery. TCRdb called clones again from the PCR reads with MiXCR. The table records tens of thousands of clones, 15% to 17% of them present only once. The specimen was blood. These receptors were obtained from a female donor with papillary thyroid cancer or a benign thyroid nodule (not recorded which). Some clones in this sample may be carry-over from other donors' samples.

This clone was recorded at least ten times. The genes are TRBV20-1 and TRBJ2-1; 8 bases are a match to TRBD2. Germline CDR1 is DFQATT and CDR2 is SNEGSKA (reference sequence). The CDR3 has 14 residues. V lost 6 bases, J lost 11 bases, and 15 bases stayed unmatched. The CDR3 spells CSARHGTGGRQQFF. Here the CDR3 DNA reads TGCAGTGCCCGACATGGAACGGGAGGGAGACAGCAGTTCTTC.

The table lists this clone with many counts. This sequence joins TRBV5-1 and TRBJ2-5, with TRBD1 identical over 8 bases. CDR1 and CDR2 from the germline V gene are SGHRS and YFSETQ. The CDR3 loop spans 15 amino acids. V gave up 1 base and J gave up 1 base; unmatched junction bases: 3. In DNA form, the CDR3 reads TGCGCCAGCAGCTTGATGACAGGGGCCCAAGAGACCCAGTACTTC. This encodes CASSLMTGAQETQYF.

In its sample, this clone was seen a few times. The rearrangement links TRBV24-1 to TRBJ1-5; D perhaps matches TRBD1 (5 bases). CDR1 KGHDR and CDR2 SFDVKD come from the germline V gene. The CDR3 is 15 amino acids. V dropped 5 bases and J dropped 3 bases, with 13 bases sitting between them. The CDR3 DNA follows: TGTGCCACCAGTGGAGGCGGGGCGCTCAATCAGCCCCAGCATTTT. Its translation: CATSGGGALNQPQHF.

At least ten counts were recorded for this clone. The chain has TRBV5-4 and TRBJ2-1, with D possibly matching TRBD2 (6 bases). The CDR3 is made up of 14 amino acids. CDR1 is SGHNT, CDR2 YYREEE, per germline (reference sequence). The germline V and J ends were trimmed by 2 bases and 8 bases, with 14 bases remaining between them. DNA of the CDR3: TGTGCCAGCAGCTTAGGCGGGACGAGCGATGAGCAGTTCTTC. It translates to CASSLGGTSDEQFF. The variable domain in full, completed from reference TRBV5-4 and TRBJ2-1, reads ETGVTQSPTHLIKTRGQQVTLRCSSQSGHNTVSWYQQALGQGPQFIFQYYREEENGRGNFPPRFSGLQFPNYSSELNVNALELDDSALYLCASSLGGTSDEQFFGPGTRLTVL.

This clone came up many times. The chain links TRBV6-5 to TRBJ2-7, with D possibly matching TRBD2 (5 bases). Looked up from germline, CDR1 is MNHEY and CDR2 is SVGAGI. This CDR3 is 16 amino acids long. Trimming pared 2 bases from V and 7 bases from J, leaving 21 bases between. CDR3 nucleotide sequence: TGTGCCAGCAGTTACAACCTAGCCTACCTCCCTGGGGAGCAGTACTTC. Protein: CASSYNLAYLPGEQYF.

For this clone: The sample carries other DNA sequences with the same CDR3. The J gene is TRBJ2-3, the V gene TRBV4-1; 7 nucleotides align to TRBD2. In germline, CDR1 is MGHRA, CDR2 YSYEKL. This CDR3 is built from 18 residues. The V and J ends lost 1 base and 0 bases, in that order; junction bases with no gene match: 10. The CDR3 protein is CASSQARLAGGSTDTQYF. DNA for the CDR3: TGCGCCAGCAGCCAAGCCCGACTAGCTGGGGGTAGCACAGATACGCAGTATTTT.

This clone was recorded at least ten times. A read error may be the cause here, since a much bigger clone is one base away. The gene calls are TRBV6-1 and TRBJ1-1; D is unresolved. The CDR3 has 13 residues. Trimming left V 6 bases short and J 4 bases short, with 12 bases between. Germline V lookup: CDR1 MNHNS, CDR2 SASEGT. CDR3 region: CASSPWASTEAFF. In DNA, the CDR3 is TGTGCCAGCAGCCCCTGGGCGAGCACTGAAGCTTTCTTT.

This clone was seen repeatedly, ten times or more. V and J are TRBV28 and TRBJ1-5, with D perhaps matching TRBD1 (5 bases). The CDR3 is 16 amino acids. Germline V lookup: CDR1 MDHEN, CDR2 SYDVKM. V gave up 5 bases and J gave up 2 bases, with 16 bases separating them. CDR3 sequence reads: CASSRSGGYGNQPQHF. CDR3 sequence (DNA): TGTGCCAGCAGTCGGTCCGGGGGGTATGGCAATCAGCCCCAGCATTTT.

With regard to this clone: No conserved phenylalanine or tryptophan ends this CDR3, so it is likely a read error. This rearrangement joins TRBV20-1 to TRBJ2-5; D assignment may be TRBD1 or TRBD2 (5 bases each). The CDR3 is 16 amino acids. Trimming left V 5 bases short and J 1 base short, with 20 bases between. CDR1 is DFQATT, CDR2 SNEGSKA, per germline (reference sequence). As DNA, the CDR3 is TGCAGTGCTCCCGGGCGGGTACAGGTTGGCCAAGAGACCCAGTACTAC. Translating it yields CSAPGRVQVGQETQYY.

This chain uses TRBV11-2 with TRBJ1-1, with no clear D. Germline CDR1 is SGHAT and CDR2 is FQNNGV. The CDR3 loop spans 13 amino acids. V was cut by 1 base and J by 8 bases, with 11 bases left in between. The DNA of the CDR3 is TGTGCCAGCAGCTTAGGGGGTCCGCAGGAAGCTTTCTTT. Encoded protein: CASSLGGPQEAFF.

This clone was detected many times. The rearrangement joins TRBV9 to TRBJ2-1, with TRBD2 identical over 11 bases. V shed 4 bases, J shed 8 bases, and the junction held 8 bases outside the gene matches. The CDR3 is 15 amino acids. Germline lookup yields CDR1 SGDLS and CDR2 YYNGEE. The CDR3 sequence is CASSRTSGSLYEQFF. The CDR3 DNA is TGTGCCAGCAGCCGAACTAGCGGGAGTCTTTATGAGCAGTTCTTC.

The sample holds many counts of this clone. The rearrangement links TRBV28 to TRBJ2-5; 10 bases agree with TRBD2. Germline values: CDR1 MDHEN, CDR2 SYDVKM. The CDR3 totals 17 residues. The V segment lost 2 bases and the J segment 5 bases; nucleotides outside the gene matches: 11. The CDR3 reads CASSLRFASGSRETQYF. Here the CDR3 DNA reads TGTGCCAGCAGTTTACGCTTTGCTAGCGGGAGTAGGGAGACCCAGTACTTC.

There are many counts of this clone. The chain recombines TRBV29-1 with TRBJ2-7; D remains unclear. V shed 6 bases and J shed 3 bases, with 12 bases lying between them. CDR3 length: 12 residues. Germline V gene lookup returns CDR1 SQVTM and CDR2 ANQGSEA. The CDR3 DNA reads TGCAGCGTAGAGACAACGAGCTACGAGCAGTACTTC. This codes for CSVETTSYEQYF.

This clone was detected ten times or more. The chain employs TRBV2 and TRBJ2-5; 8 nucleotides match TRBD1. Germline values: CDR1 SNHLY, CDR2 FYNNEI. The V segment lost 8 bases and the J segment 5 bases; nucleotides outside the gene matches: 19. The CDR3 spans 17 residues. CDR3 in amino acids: CASSSAQGARGGETQYF. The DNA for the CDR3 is TGTGCCAGCTCCTCCGCGCAGGGGGCGCGGGGTGGGGAGACCCAGTACTTC.

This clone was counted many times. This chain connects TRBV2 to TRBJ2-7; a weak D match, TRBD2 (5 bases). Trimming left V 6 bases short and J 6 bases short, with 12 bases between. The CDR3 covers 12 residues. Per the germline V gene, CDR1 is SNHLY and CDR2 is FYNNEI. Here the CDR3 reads CASRDWLGEQYF. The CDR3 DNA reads TGTGCCAGCAGGGACTGGCTGGGCGAGCAGTACTTC.

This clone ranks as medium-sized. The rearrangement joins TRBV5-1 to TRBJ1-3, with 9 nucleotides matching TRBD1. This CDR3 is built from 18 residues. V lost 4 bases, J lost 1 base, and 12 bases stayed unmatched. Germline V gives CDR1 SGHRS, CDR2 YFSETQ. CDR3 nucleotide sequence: TGCGCCAGCAGCCCCCTGGGACAGGGAAGAGTTTCTGGAAACACCATATATTTT. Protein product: CASSPLGQGRVSGNTIYF.

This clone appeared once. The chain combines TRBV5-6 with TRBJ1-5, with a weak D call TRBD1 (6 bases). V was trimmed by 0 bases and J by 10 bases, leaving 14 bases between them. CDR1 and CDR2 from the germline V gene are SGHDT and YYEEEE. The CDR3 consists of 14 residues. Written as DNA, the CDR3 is TGTGCCAGCAGCTTGGGCACGGGGGGGCAACCCCAGCATTTT. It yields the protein CASSLGTGGQPQHF.

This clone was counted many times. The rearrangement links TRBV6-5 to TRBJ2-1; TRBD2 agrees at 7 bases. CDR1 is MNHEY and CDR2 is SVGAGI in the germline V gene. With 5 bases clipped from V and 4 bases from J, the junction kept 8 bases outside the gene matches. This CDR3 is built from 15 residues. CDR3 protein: CASSLKSGVYNEQFF. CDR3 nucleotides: TGTGCCAGCAGTCTCAAAAGCGGGGTGTACAATGAGCAGTTCTTC.

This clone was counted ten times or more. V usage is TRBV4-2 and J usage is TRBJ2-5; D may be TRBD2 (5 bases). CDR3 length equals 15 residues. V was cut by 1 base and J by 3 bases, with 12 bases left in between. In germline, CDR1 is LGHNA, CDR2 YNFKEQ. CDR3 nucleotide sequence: TGTGCCAGCAGCCAAGGACCCTCAGCGGAAGAGACCCAGTACTTC. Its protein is CASSQGPSAEETQYF.